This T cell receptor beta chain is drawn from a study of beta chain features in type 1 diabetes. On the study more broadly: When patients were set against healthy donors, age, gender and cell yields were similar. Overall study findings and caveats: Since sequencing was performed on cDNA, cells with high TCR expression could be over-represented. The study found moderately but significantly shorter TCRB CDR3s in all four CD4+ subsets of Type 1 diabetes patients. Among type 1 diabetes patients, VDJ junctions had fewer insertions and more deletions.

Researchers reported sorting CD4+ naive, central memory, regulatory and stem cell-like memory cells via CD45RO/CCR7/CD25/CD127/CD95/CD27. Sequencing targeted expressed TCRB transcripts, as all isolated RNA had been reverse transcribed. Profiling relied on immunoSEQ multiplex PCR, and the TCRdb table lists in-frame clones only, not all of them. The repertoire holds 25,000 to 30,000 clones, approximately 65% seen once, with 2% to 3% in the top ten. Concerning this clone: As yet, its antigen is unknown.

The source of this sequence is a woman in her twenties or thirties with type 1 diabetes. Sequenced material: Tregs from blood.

CDR3 in amino acids: CASSSLTSGEQETQYF. For the CDR3, the DNA is TGCGCCAGCAGCTCCCTAACTAGCGGGGAACAAGAGACCCAGTACTTC. The chain carries TRBV5-1 and TRBJ2-5; 10 bases match TRBD2. Germline values: CDR1 SGHRS, CDR2 YFSETQ. This CDR3 contains 16 residues. V was pared by 3 bases and J by 2 bases, with 7 bases of the junction left unmatched.